This is a list of T cell receptor beta chains from one sample in a study of T cells after yellow fever vaccination. TCRdb analysed the 5' RACE reads with MiXCR anew, one entry per CDR3 protein. In the table there are 45,000 to 60,000 distinct CDR3 sequences, about 6.3% of which are singletons. The sample consisted of CD8+ T cells not binding an NS4B(214-222) dextramer, sorted from PBMCs, taken about 49 days after the first yellow fever vaccination. These receptors were obtained from a man aged 18 to 30 who received the YFV17D yellow fever vaccine. The CDR3 runs from the conserved cysteine through the conserved F or W. Only some rows state a clone size, as once, few, many or a class for expanded clones.

many,TRBJ2-7,TRBV29-1,CSVEAGTSGDIYEQYF
many,TRBJ2-3,TRBV27,CASSPGSGGITDTQYF
NA,TRBJ1-6,TRBV4-1,CASSQAGAPLHF
few,TRBJ1-1,TRBV30,CAWSVWGSGTEAFF
many,TRBJ2-6,TRBV2,CASSDTSGANVLTF
NA,TRBJ2-2,TRBV19,CASSTPRSWTGELFF
many,TRBJ1-1,TRBV7-8,CASSQGRAGTEAFF
few,TRBJ2-5,TRBV29-1,CSVEQETQYF
few,TRBJ2-3,TRBV11-2,CASSLSVRGGLGDTQYF
many,TRBJ2-2,TRBV7-6,CASSSGSPTGELFF
many,TRBJ2-1,TRBV7-2,CASSLSAGGVNEQFF
many,TRBJ1-2,TRBV18,CASSPEGAPGYTF
NA,TRBJ2-5,TRBV7-2,CASSEETGLETQYF
NA,TRBJ1-4,TRBV7-9,CASTKTSANEKLFF
NA,TRBJ2-3,TRBV29-1,CSADGRGSSTDTQYF
few,TRBJ2-6,TRBV4-2,CASSQEAGVGANVLTF
few,TRBJ2-7,TRBV4-1,CASSQDRGGREQYF
many,TRBJ1-1,TRBV4-1,CASSHFLREQNTEAFF
NA,TRBJ2-2,TRBV6-5,CASSSTGEPGELFF
few,TRBJ2-5,TRBV29-1,CSAGTGGETQYF
many,TRBJ2-5,TRBV6-5,CASRSWYQETQYF
many,TRBJ2-3,TRBV5-6,CASSLWGGTDTQYF
few,TRBJ2-7,TRBV7-6,CASSYKPGLAGDEQYF
many,TRBJ2-5,TRBV3-1,CASSHISGGEETQYF
many,TRBJ1-1,TRBV29-1,CSVDLVGGNTEAFF